Described below is a single T cell receptor beta chain sequence and its context. This sample stems from a study of control samples from healthy donors and cancer patients. Germline V gene sequence: CDR1 SGHAT, CDR2 FQNNGV. V was cut by 4 bases and J by 2 bases, with 19 bases left in between. CDR3 length: 17 amino acids. Only in-frame clones appear in the TCRdb table, and some are missing; sequencing was by immunoSEQ multiplex PCR. The table has 150,000 to 200,000 clones, 88% seen once. The clonotype originates from a woman in her twenties or thirties in good health. Sequences were obtained from blood. The chain recombines TRBV11-2 with TRBJ2-3; TRBD1 is a possible D gene (7 bases). CDR3 in DNA: TGTGCCAGCAGCTCGACGGGGGACAGAGTATCCACAGATACGCAGTATTTT. Translation gives CASSSTGDRVSTDTQYF. The entire variable domain, with the rest obtained from reference TRBV11-2 and TRBJ2-3, is as follows: EAGVAQSPRYKIIEKRQSVAFWCNPISGHATLYWYQQILGQGPKLLIQFQNNGVVDDSQLPKDRFSAERLKGVDSTLKIQPAKLEDSAVYLCASSSTGDRVSTDTQYFGPGTRLTVL.